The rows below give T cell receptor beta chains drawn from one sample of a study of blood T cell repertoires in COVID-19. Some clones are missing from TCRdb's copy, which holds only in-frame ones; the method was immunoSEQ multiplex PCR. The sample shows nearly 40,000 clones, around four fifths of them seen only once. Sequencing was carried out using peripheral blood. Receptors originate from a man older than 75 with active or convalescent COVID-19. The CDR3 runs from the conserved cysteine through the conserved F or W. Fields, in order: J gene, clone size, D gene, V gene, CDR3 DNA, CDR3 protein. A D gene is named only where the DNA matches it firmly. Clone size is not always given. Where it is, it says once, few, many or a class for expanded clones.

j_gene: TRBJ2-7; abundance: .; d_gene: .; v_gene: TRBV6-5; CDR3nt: TGTGCCAGCAACGCTCCAGGTGGAAGCTACGAGCAGTACTTC; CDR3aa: CASNAPGGSYEQYF
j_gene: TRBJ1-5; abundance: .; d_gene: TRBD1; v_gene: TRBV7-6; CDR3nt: TGTGCCAGCAGCTTAGAGGTGTACAGGGGGCAGGGTCAGCCCCAGCATTTT; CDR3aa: CASSLEVYRGQGQPQHF
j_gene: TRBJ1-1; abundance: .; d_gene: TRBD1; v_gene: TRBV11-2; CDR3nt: TGTGCCAGCAGCACCGGACAGGGCCCCGGAGGAACTGAAGCTTTCTTT; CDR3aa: CASSTGQGPGGTEAFF
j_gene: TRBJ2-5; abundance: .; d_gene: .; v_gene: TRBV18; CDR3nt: TGTGCCAGCTCACAACTATCAGACTTTCAAGAGACCCAGTACTTC; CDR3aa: CASSQLSDFQETQYF
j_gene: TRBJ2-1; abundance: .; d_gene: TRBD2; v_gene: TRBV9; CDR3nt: TGTGCCAGCAGCGTAGCCAGCGGGGGTTTAGATGAGCAGTTCTTC; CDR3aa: CASSVASGGLDEQFF
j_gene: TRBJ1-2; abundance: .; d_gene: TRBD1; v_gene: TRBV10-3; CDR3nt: TGTGCCATCAGGGGGACAGGGTTGGATGGCTACACCTTC; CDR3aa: CAIRGTGLDGYTF
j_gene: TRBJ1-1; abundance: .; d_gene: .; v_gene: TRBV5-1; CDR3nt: TGCGCCAGCAGCTGGGTTGAGGACACTGAAGCTTTCTTT; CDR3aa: CASSWVEDTEAFF
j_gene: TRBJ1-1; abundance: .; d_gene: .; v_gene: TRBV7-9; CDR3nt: TGTGCCAGCAGCTACCCGGCCCAGGGGCGTGAAGCTTTCTTT; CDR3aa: CASSYPAQGREAFF
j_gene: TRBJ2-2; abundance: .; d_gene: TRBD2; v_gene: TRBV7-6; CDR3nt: TGTGCCAGCAGCCCCCGGTTGGGCACTAGCGGGGGGGCCGCCGGGGAGCTGTTTTTT; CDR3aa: CASSPRLGTSGGAAGELFF
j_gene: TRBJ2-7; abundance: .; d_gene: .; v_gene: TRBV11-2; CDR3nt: TGTGCCAGCAGCTTAGCGACAGGTTGGGCTCCCTACGAGCAGTACTTC; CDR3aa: CASSLATGWAPYEQYF
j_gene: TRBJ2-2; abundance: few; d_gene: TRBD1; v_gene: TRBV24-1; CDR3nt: TGTGCCGTGGGGACAGGGGGCGCGGCCGGGGAGCTGTTTTTT; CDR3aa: CAVGTGGAAGELFF
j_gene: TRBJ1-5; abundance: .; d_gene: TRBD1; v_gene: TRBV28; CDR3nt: TGTGCCAGCAGTCCCAGGACAGGGGAGTTAAATCAGCCCCAGCATTTT; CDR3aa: CASSPRTGELNQPQHF
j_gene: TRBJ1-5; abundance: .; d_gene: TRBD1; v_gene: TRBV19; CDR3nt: TGTGCCAGTAGTATGGGGACAGCAAGCAATCAGCCCCAGCATTTT; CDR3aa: CASSMGTASNQPQHF
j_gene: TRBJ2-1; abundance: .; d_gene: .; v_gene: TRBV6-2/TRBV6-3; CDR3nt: TGTGCCAGCAGTTACGAGGTGTTTCGGAATGAGCAGTTCTTC; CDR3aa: CASSYEVFRNEQFF
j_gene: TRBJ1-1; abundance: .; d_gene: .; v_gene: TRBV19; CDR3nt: TGTGCCAGTAGTATAGAAGGTCGGCGGGGGCGCAACACTGAAGCTTTCTTT; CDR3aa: CASSIEGRRGRNTEAFF
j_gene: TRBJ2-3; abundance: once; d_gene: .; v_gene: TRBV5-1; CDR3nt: TGCGCCAGCAGCATCGACAGTCGTGGGACAGATACGCAGTATTTT; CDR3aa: CASSIDSRGTDTQYF
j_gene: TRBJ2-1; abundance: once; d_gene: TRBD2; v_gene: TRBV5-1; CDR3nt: TGCGCCAGCAGCTTGTATGGGACTAGCGGGTCAGGTTTGGCTTACAATGAGCAGTTCTTC; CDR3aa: CASSLYGTSGSGLAYNEQFF
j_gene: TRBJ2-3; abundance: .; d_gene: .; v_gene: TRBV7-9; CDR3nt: TGTGCCAGCAGCCGCGCGGGATCCACAGATACGCAGTATTTT; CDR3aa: CASSRAGSTDTQYF
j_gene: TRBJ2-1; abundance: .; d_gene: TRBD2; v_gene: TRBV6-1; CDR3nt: TGTGCCAGCAGTGTCGCGGGGGGGTCCCTCAACTCCTACAATGAGCAGTTCTTC; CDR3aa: CASSVAGGSLNSYNEQFF
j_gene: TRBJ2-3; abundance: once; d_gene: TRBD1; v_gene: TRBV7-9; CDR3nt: TGTGCCAGCAGCTTGGGGCAGGGGGATGGCACAGATACGCAGTATTTT; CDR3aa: CASSLGQGDGTDTQYF
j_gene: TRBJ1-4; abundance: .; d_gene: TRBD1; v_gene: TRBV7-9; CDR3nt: TGTGCCAGCAGCCCGCTGACAGGGGCCTTCGAAAAACTGTTTTTT; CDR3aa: CASSPLTGAFEKLFF
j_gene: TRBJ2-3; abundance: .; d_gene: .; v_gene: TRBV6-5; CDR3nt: TGTGCCAGCATCTCTCCGGGAGATACGCAGTATTTT; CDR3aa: CASISPGDTQYF
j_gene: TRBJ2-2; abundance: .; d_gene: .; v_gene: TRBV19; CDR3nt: TGTGCCAGTAGTATTACGAACACCGGGGAGCTGTTTTTT; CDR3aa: CASSITNTGELFF
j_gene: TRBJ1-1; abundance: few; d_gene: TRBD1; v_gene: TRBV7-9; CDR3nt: TGTGCCAGCAGCCCGATGACAGGGACGAACACTGAAGCTTTCTTT; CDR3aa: CASSPMTGTNTEAFF
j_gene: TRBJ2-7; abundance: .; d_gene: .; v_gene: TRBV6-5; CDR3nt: TGTGCCAGCAGGGGACCGGGAGACGAGCAGTACTTC; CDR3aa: CASRGPGDEQYF
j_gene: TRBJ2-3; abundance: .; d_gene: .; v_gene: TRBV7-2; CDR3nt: TGTGCCAGCAGCTTAGTCGCGGGGAAAGATACGCAGTATTTT; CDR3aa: CASSLVAGKDTQYF
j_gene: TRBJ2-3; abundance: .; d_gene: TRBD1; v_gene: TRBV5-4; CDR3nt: TGTGCCAGCAGCTTGGACAGGGGTCTCACAGATACGCAGTATTTT; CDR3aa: CASSLDRGLTDTQYF
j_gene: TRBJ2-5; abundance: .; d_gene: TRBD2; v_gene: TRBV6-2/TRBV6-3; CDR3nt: TGTGCCAGCAGTTACGGGACTAGCGGGGGCCAAGAGACCCAGTACTTC; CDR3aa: CASSYGTSGGQETQYF
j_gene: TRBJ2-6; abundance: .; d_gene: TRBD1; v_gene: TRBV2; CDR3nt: TGTGCCAGCAGCAACGGACAGGGTCAGTCTGGGGCCAACGTCCTGACTTTC; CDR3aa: CASSNGQGQSGANVLTF
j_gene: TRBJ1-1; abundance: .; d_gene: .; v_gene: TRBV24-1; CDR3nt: TGTGCCACCAGTGACCCACAGAAAAAAACTGAAGCTTTCTTT; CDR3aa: CATSDPQKKTEAFF
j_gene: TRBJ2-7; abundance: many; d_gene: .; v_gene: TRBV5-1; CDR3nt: TGCGCCAGCAGCCCGGACACGGGCGAGCAGTACTTC; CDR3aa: CASSPDTGEQYF
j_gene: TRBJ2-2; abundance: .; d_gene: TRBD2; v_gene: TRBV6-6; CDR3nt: TGTGCCAGCAGTTATCAGCGGGAACCCGGGGAGCTGTTTTTT; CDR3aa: CASSYQREPGELFF
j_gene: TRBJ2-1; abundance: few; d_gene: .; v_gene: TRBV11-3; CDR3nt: TGTGCCAGCAGCTTAGTTTTCGGTCCCGGTGAGCAGTTCTTC; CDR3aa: CASSLVFGPGEQFF
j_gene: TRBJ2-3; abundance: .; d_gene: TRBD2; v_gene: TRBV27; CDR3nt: TGTGCCAGCAGTCGGGGACTAGCGAAAACTAGCACAGATACGCAGTATTTT; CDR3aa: CASSRGLAKTSTDTQYF
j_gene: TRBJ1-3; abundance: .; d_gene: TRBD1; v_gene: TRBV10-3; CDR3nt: TGTGCCATCAGTGCTACAGGGGGCGTTGGAAACACCATATATTTT; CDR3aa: CAISATGGVGNTIYF
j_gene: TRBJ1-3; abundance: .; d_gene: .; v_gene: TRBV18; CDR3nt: TGTGCCAGCTCACAGGCGGGGGCTGGAAACACCATATATTTT; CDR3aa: CASSQAGAGNTIYF
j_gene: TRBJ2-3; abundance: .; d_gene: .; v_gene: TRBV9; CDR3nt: TGTGCCAGCAGCGCCCGACTTAGCACAGATACGCAGTATTTT; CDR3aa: CASSARLSTDTQYF
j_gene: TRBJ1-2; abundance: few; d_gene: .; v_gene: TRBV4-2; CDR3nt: TGTGCCAGCAGCCAAGGTTCGGCAGGGATCTATGGCTACACCTTC; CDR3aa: CASSQGSAGIYGYTF
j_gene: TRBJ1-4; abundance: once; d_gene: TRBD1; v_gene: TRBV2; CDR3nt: TGTGCCAGCACTGGGACAGGGGTTTATAGTGAAAAACTGTTTTTT; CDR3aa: CASTGTGVYSEKLFF
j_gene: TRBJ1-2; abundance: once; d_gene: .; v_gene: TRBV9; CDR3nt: TGTGCCAGCAGCGTAGGTCCCGCCGAGACGGGAGGCTACACCTTC; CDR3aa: CASSVGPAETGGYTF
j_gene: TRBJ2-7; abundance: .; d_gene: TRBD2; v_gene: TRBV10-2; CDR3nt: TGCGCCAGCACTCCTAGCGGGGGTTCCTACGAGCAGTACTTC; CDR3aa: CASTPSGGSYEQYF
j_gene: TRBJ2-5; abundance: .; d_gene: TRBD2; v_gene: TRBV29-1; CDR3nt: TGCAGCGTTGCGTATAGCGGGGGGCTTCGTGAGACCCAGTACTTC; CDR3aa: CSVAYSGGLRETQYF
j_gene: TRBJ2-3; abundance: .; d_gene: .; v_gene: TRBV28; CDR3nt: TGTGCCAGCATATCGGGCGGGGAGACTTCGCCTGATACGCAGTATTTT; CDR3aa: CASISGGETSPDTQYF
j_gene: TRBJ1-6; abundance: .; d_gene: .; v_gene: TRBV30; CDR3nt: TGTGCCTGGAGCCCCTTCGGGGGAGAATCACCCCTCCACTTT; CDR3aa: CAWSPFGGESPLHF
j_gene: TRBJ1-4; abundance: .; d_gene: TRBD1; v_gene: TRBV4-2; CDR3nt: TGTGCCAGCAGCCAAGACCGACAGGGCGGAGAAAAACTGTTTTTT; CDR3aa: CASSQDRQGGEKLFF
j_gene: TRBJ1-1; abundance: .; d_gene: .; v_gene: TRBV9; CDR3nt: TGTGCCAGCAGCGCCCCGGGGACTGAAGCTTTCTTT; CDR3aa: CASSAPGTEAFF
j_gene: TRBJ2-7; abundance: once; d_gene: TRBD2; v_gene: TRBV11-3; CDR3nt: TGTGCCAGCAGCCGGGGAGGGGACTACGAGCAGTACTTC; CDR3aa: CASSRGGDYEQYF
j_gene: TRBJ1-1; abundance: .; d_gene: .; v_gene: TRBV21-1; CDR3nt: TGTGCCAGCAGCAAAGCCCCCTCAGGGGGCAGGACTGAAGCTTTCTTT; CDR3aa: CASSKAPSGGRTEAFF
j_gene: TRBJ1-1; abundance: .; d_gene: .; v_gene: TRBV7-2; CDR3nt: TGTGCCAGCACCTACGGCGGGGTGAACACTGAAGCTTTCTTT; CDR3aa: CASTYGGVNTEAFF
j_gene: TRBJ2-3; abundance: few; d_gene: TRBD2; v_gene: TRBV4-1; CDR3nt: TGCGCCAGCAGCCAAGTTTTCCCACAAAGCGCGGGAGGGCCAACAGATACGCAGTATTTT; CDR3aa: CASSQVFPQSAGGPTDTQYF
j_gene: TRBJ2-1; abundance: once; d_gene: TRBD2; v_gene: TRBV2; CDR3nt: TGTGCCAGCAGCCTCCCCCCGGGAGGGCCTCGATCCGAGCAGTTCTTC; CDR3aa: CASSLPPGGPRSEQFF
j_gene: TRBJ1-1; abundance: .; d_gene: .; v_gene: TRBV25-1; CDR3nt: TGTGCCAGCACCGAGACAGGCGAAGCTTTCTTT; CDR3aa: CASTETGEAFF
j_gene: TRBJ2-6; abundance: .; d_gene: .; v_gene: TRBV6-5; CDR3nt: TGTGCCAGCAGTCCATTCGGGGCCAACGTCCTGACTTTC; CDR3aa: CASSPFGANVLTF
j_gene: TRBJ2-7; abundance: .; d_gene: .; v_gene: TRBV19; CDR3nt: TGTGCCAGTAGTGACTCAAGAGGGTCCTACGAGCAGTACTTC; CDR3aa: CASSDSRGSYEQYF
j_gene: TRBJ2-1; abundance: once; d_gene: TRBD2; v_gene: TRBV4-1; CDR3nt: TGCGCCAGCAGCCAAGAACGGCTAGCGGGAGACTCCTACAATGAGCAGTTCTTC; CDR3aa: CASSQERLAGDSYNEQFF
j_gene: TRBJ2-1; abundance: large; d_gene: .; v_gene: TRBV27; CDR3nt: TGTGCCAGCAGTTTCACGATAGCGAGCGAGCAGTTCTTC; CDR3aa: CASSFTIASEQFF
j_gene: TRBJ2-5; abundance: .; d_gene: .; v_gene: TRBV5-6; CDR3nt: TGTGCCAGCAGCTTGCGAGAGACCCAGTACTTC; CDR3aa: CASSLRETQYF